Ten or more counts support the clone carrying this T cell receptor (beta chain). Its antigen is unknown. This record belongs to a study of T cells after yellow fever vaccination. Study overall: Any fraction with a low cell number was prepared using SMART-Seq v4 Ultra Low Input.

The TCR cDNA carried a universal primer site and UMIs from 5'RACE template switching. Each CDR3 protein gets one entry after TCRdb re-called the 5' RACE reads with MiXCR. This table has 250,000 or so distinct CDR3 sequences, approximately 3.5% appearing once. Study-level findings and limits: The study found a weaker secondary response that peaked faster, day 5 versus 15. Only a small proportion of the clonotypes turned up in both the CD4 and the CD8 compartments, likely arising from convergent recombination.

V gave up 6 bases and J gave up 8 bases; unmatched junction bases: 19. CDR3 size: 19 residues. The V gene's germline CDR1 is MDHEN and CDR2 SYDVKM. The chain has TRBV28 and TRBJ2-1; 13 nucleotides match TRBD2. This receptor was obtained from a man younger than 30 who received the YFV17D yellow fever vaccine. The sample consisted of PBMCs, taken 15 days after the yellow fever booster vaccination. The CDR3 nucleotides read TGTGCCAGCAGCTGGACCACTGGGACTAGCGGGGTGACCTCAGATGAGCAGTTCTTC. Encoded protein: CASSWTTGTSGVTSDEQFF.